The 21 T cell receptor beta chains given below trace back to one sample, sequenced in a study of cytomegalovirus exposure and HLA in healthy donors. The PCR used 60 Vbeta and 13 Jbeta primers. Sequencing was performed with immunoSEQ multiplex PCR; in TCRdb, only in-frame clones are kept and a portion is missing. In all, the sample yields tens of thousands of clones. Specimen: PBMCs. All receptors derive from a male donor in good health and CMV-seronegative.

This sequence joins TRBV7-2 and TRBJ2-2, with a possible D match to TRBD2 (6 bases). Trimming stripped 3 bases from V and 0 bases from J, with 8 bases between. The length of the CDR3 is 15 residues. Germline assignment: CDR1 SGHTA and CDR2 FQGNSA. The CDR3 is CASSFSGSNTGELFF. In DNA form, the CDR3 reads TGTGCCAGCAGCTTCAGCGGGTCGAACACCGGGGAGCTGTTTTTT.

The rearrangement joins TRBV4-1 to TRBJ1-2; 7 bases agree with TRBD1. V lost 3 bases, J lost 7 bases, and 8 bases stayed unmatched. In germline, CDR1 is MGHRA, CDR2 YSYEKL. The CDR3 is 14 amino acids. The CDR3 region has the DNA TGCGCCAGCAGCCACCCACCGACAGGGCTTGGCTACACCTTC. The encoded protein is CASSHPPTGLGYTF.

The rearrangement links TRBV6-6 to TRBJ1-5, with D possibly being TRBD1 (6 bases). The CDR3 contains 14 residues. Trimming cost V 6 bases and J 6 bases, with 15 bases left between them. The germline V gene has CDR1 MNHNY and CDR2 SVGAGI (reference sequence). The CDR3 sequence: CASSSRQVSQPQHF. DNA for the CDR3: TGTGCCAGCAGCTCCCGACAGGTCAGTCAGCCCCAGCATTTT.

The chain has TRBV11-1 and TRBJ2-7; 7 positions agree with TRBD2. The V gene's germline CDR1 is SGHAT and CDR2 FQDESV (reference sequence). Unmatched junction bases numbered 16, after V lost 5 bases and J lost 3 bases. This CDR3 is built from 17 residues. CDR3 nucleotide sequence: TGTGCCAGCAGCCCAGGGCGCGGCGGGGGATCTAACTACGAGCAGTACTTC. Protein product: CASSPGRGGGSNYEQYF.

The chain couples TRBV5-4 to TRBJ1-3; maybe TRBD1 (5 bases). The CDR3 runs 15 residues. V was pared by 0 bases and J by 3 bases, with 10 bases between. Germline assignment: CDR1 SGHNT and CDR2 YYREEE (reference sequence). CDR3 sequence: CASSLDRSLGNTIYF. The CDR3 DNA follows: TGTGCCAGCAGCTTGGACAGGTCCCTTGGAAACACCATATATTTT.

The chain employs TRBV6-5 and TRBJ1-1; D not resolved. This CDR3 is 14 amino acids long. The germline V gene has CDR1 MNHEY and CDR2 SVGAGI. With 4 bases removed from V and 1 base from J, the gap between germline ends came to 10 bases. The CDR3 sequence is CASSLTMWNTEAFF. In DNA form, the CDR3 reads TGTGCCAGCAGTTTGACAATGTGGAACACTGAAGCTTTCTTT.

J is TRBJ1-4 and V is TRBV6-1; 9 bases align to TRBD1. The V and J ends lost 11 bases and 8 bases, in that order; junction bases with no gene match: 9. The CDR3 is 13 residues long. Looked up from germline, CDR1 is MNHNS and CDR2 is SASEGT. CDR3 in DNA: TGTGCCGGACGGACAGGGGAGGTCGAAAAACTGTTTTTT. Its protein product is CAGRTGEVEKLFF.

J is TRBJ1-2 and V is TRBV7-9; no firm D call. CDR3 length: 11 residues. With 10 bases removed from V and 9 bases from J, the gap between germline ends came to 15 bases. Germline V lookup: CDR1 SEHNR, CDR2 FQNEAQ (reference sequence). The CDR3 DNA sequence: TGTGCCATCTTCGAAGGAGCCCGCTACACCTTC. It yields the protein CAIFEGARYTF.

V and J are TRBV11-2 and TRBJ2-5, with TRBD1 as a possible D gene (5 bases). Germline assignment: CDR1 SGHAT and CDR2 FQNNGV. The CDR3 runs to 14 residues. The V end lost 5 bases, the J end lost 2 bases, and 12 bases lay between the germline ends. The CDR3 nucleotides are TGTGCCAGCAGCAGCGACAGTTTTCAAGAGACCCAGTACTTC. Residues: CASSSDSFQETQYF.

This chain uses TRBV6-5 with TRBJ1-2; D unclear. The V and J ends lost 6 bases and 5 bases respectively, with 10 bases between them. CDR3 length: 12 residues. CDR1 and CDR2 from the germline V gene are MNHEY and SVGAGI. The CDR3 DNA reads TGTGCCAGCAGAAACAGTATTTATGGCTACACCTTC. This codes for CASRNSIYGYTF.

The chain links TRBV29-1 to TRBJ2-7; D call uncertain. V gave up 5 bases and J gave up 0 bases, with 8 bases separating them. This CDR3 comprises 12 residues. The V gene's germline CDR1 is SQVTM and CDR2 ANQGSEA. CDR3 DNA sequence: TGCAGCGTTTTTGTCAGCTCCTACGAGCAGTACTTC. Translation: CSVFVSSYEQYF.

The V gene is TRBV18, the J gene TRBJ1-1; D may be TRBD1 (5 bases). Trimming cost V 6 bases and J 1 base, with 15 bases left between them. The CDR3 consists of 15 residues. Germline CDR1 is KGHSH and CDR2 is LQKENI. The CDR3: CASSQTPDRNTEAFF. CDR3 nucleotides: TGTGCCAGCTCCCAAACACCAGACAGGAACACTGAAGCTTTCTTT.

V usage is TRBV4-2 and J usage is TRBJ2-1; 11 positions agree with TRBD1. The germline V gene has CDR1 LGHNA and CDR2 YNFKEQ. With V trimmed by 6 bases and J by 9 bases, 10 bases remained unmatched. The CDR3 extends over 15 amino acids. The CDR3 sequence is CASRDPGQGVGEQFF. DNA for the CDR3: TGTGCCAGCAGGGATCCGGGACAGGGGGTTGGTGAGCAGTTCTTC.

The rearrangement links TRBV2 to TRBJ1-5, with D perhaps TRBD1 (5 bases). Trimming removed 6 bases from V and 7 bases from J, with 22 bases in between. CDR3 length: 16 residues. The germline CDR1 and CDR2 sequences are SNHLY and FYNNEI. CDR3 sequence (DNA): TGTGCCAGCAGATCAATCCCCGGGCCCCGGGGGCAGCCCCAGCATTTT. It is translated as CASRSIPGPRGQPQHF.

The chain joins TRBV12-1 to TRBJ2-1; the table assigns TRBD1, which was not confirmed against the DNA. TRBV12-1 is noted as a pseudogene. The CDR3 has 20 amino acids. In nucleotides, the CDR3 is TGTGCCAGCAGCTTTGCTTGCCGGGACAGGGTTGAGGGGAAGTACAATGAGCAGTTCTTC. It codes for CASSFACRDRVEGKYNEQFF.

V is TRBV5-6 and J is TRBJ2-1; the D gene is possibly TRBD1 (5 bases). Germline V CDR1 and CDR2: SGHDT, YYEEEE. V shed 5 bases and J shed 3 bases, with 12 bases lying between them. The CDR3 is made up of 14 amino acids. In DNA, the CDR3 is TGTGCCAGCAGACCTCAGGGCTACTACAATGAGCAGTTCTTC. It codes for CASRPQGYYNEQFF.

The J gene is TRBJ1-2, the V gene TRBV4-2, with D perhaps TRBD1 (6 bases). Trimming cost V 3 bases and J 7 bases, with 9 bases left between them. Germline loops: CDR1 LGHNA, CDR2 YNFKEQ. The CDR3 has 12 residues. CDR3 coding DNA: TGTGCCAGCAGCCACTACAGGGTTGGCTACACCTTC. Protein sequence: CASSHYRVGYTF.

The CDR3 region has the DNA TGCAGCGTTGAGGGCGGGGGGGAGACCCAGTACTTC. It encodes CSVEGGGETQYF. This rearrangement joins TRBV29-1 to TRBJ2-5; TRBD2 matches 8 bases. CDR1 and CDR2 (germline): SQVTM, ANQGSEA. The CDR3 length is 12 residues. V dropped 3 bases and J dropped 5; count of bases not matched to a gene: 2.

This sequence joins TRBV7-9 and TRBJ2-4; 9 bases match TRBD1. CDR1 is SEHNR, CDR2 FQNEAQ, per germline (reference sequence). The CDR3 runs 19 residues. Trimming took 5 bases from V and 0 from J; bases not matched to a gene: 14. DNA for the CDR3: TGTGCCAGCAGCCCGTCCCGGGACAGGGTAACACTAGCCAAAAACATTCAGTACTTC. Translation: CASSPSRDRVTLAKNIQYF.

The chain has TRBV6-5 and TRBJ2-7; 11 bases agree with TRBD1. Germline loops: CDR1 MNHEY, CDR2 SVGAGI. The CDR3 length is 16 residues. V shed 2 bases and J 3 bases; nucleotides not matched to a gene: 6. CDR3 amino acids: CASSYQGQGVHYEQYF. CDR3 DNA: TGTGCCAGCAGTTACCAGGGACAGGGGGTACACTACGAGCAGTACTTC.

CDR3 amino acids: CASSQVRGPYSYNEQFF. CDR3 sequence (DNA): TGCGCCAGCAGCCAAGTCCGAGGGCCCTACTCCTACAATGAGCAGTTCTTC. The rearrangement joins TRBV4-1 to TRBJ2-1; TRBD2 is a possible D gene (5 bases). This CDR3 has 17 residues. V gave up 1 base and J gave up 0 bases, with 13 bases separating them. Germline-derived CDR1 and CDR2 are MGHRA and YSYEKL.